The next 14 T cell receptor beta chains were all read from a single sample in a study of blood T cell repertoires in COVID-19. Repertoires were generated with immunoSEQ multiplex PCR, while TCRdb's copy carries only in-frame clones and drops some. The sample has some 74,000 clones; 80% to 90% are singletons. Sequencing input: peripheral blood. These receptors all stem from a woman at least 80 years old with active or convalescent COVID-19.

This clone was detected once. The V call is TRBV12-3 or TRBV12-4, the J call TRBJ1-5; perhaps TRBD1 as D (5 bases). With 5 bases removed from V and 4 bases from J, the gap between germline ends came to 9 bases. This CDR3 is 13 amino acids long. The CDR3 nucleotides read TGTGCCAGCAGTCAGGGTGGGAATCAGCCCCAGCATTTT. It encodes CASSQGGNQPQHF.

The gene calls are TRBV6-5 and TRBJ2-2; tentatively, D is TRBD2 (5 bases). V lost 8 bases and J 1 base, leaving 14 bases between the germline ends. This CDR3 has 15 amino acids. CDR1 is MNHEY and CDR2 is SVGAGI in the germline V gene. CDR3 sequence reads: CASVPLRENTGELFF. The CDR3 DNA sequence: TGTGCCAGCGTCCCCCTCCGGGAGAACACCGGGGAGCTGTTTTTT.

The CDR3 DNA reads TGTGCCAGCAGTGACCCATATGGGACAGGGAGGGATCAGCCCCAGCATTTT. Its protein product is CASSDPYGTGRDQPQHF. The chain couples TRBV6-4 to TRBJ1-5; 9 bases are shared with TRBD1. Germline CDR1 MRHNA, CDR2 SNTAGT. This CDR3 spans 17 amino acids. Trimming at V came to 2 bases and at J to 5 bases, leaving 10 bases not matched to a gene.

The rearrangement uses TRBV5-4 and TRBJ2-2, with TRBD1 identical over 9 bases. The CDR3 covers 17 residues. The J segment lost 4 bases and the V segment lost 0 bases, leaving 7 bases of the junction unmatched. Germline values: CDR1 SGHNT, CDR2 YYREEE (reference sequence). The CDR3 region has the DNA TGTGCCAGCAGCTTGGACAGGGGGCGAGGCGGCACCGGGGAGCTGTTTTTT. Translation: CASSLDRGRGGTGELFF.

The chain recombines TRBV28 with TRBJ2-1; 8 nucleotides line up with TRBD1. CDR1 and CDR2 (germline): MDHEN, SYDVKM. V gave up 6 bases and J gave up 9 bases; unmatched junction bases: 7. There are 13 residues in the CDR3. The CDR3: CASSWTGFGEQFF. CDR3 in DNA: TGTGCCAGCAGCTGGACAGGGTTCGGTGAGCAGTTCTTC.

This rearrangement joins TRBV30 to TRBJ1-2, with a tentative D call TRBD1 (5 bases). The length of the CDR3 is 12 residues. Trimming removed 3 bases at V and 14 bases at J, with 19 bases between. The germline gives CDR1 GTSNPN, CDR2 SVGIG (reference sequence). The DNA for the CDR3 is TGTGCCTGGAGCCATAAGACAGCCTCCCGTACCTTC. Translating gives CAWSHKTASRTF.

V gene TRBV6-2 or TRBV6-3 combines with J gene TRBJ2-3; D is uncertain. Trimming took off 6 bases at V and 7 bases at J, with 8 bases between the two ends. Germline V CDR1 and CDR2: MNHEY, SVGEGT. CDR3 length: 11 residues. Here the CDR3 DNA reads TGTGCCAGCAGCTTTAGTTATACGCAGTATTTT. Translation gives CASSFSYTQYF.

The chain combines TRBV2 with TRBJ2-7; 9 nucleotides align to TRBD2. This CDR3 contains 16 residues. J lost 1 base, V lost 3 bases, and 7 bases had no gene match. Germline values: CDR1 SNHLY, CDR2 FYNNEI. For the CDR3, the DNA is TGTGCCAGCAGTGACGGGCTAGCGGGGCCATCCTACGAGCAGTACTTC. This translates into CASSDGLAGPSYEQYF. The full variable domain, in which reference TRBV2 and TRBJ2-7 provide the parts outside the CDR3, is EPEVTQTPSHQVTQMGQEVILRCVPISNHLYFYWYRQILGQKVEFLVSFYNNEISEKSEIFDDQFSVERPDGSNFTLKIRSTKLEDSAMYFCASSDGLAGPSYEQYFGPGTRLTVT.

The chain combines TRBV11-3 with TRBJ2-5, with a weak D call TRBD2 (6 bases). The CDR3 covers 15 residues. The germline V and J ends were trimmed by 3 bases and 4 bases, with 15 bases remaining between them. CDR1 SGHNT and CDR2 YENEEA come from the germline V gene. CDR3 amino acids: CASSFRRAFSETQYF. For the CDR3, the DNA is TGTGCCAGCAGCTTTAGGAGGGCATTCTCAGAGACCCAGTACTTC.

This clone was counted between two and nine times. The chain recombines TRBV28 with TRBJ2-7; a possible D gene is TRBD2 (5 bases). The CDR3 runs to 14 residues. The germline V and J ends were trimmed by 5 bases and 5 bases, with 16 bases remaining between them. Germline CDR1 reads MDHEN; CDR2 reads SYDVKM. CDR3 amino acids: CASSAPADGDEQYF. The CDR3 DNA reads TGTGCCAGCAGTGCCCCGGCGGACGGGGACGAGCAGTACTTC.

The chain combines TRBV3-1 (or the pseudogene TRBV3-2) with TRBJ2-5; tentative D call: TRBD2 (6 bases). Trimming left V 5 bases short and J 4 bases short, with 20 bases between. The CDR3 runs to 16 residues. CDR1 and CDR2 from the germline V gene are LGHDT and YNNKEL (reference sequence). CDR3 amino acids: CASSDKKASVGETQYF. The CDR3, as DNA: TGTGCCAGCAGCGACAAAAAGGCTAGCGTAGGAGAGACCCAGTACTTC.

This sequence joins TRBV4-1 and TRBJ2-7; 10 nucleotides align to TRBD2. CDR1 is MGHRA and CDR2 is YSYEKL in the germline V gene. This CDR3 is 16 amino acids long. Trimming removed 0 bases from V and 5 bases from J; junction bases left unmatched: 7. CDR3 loop: CASSQDSGSGRDEQYF. CDR3 in DNA: TGCGCCAGCAGCCAAGATAGCGGCAGCGGGAGGGACGAGCAGTACTTC.

V and J are TRBV6-5 and TRBJ1-1; 7 positions agree with TRBD1. This CDR3 spans 14 amino acids. Germline values: CDR1 MNHEY, CDR2 SVGAGI. With V trimmed by 5 bases and J by 1 base, 4 bases remained unmatched. CDR3 DNA: TGTGCCAGCAGTAAGGGACAGACGAACACTGAAGCTTTCTTT. It encodes CASSKGQTNTEAFF.

This chain uses TRBV5-1 with TRBJ2-5; 12 bases align to TRBD2. V was clipped by 4 bases and J by 2 bases; unmatched bases: 6. The germline CDR1 and CDR2 sequences are SGHRS and YFSETQ. This CDR3 is built from 16 residues. The CDR3 nucleotides are TGCGCCAGCAGCGTCCAGACTAGCGGGGGACAAGAGACCCAGTACTTC. Translating it yields CASSVQTSGGQETQYF.